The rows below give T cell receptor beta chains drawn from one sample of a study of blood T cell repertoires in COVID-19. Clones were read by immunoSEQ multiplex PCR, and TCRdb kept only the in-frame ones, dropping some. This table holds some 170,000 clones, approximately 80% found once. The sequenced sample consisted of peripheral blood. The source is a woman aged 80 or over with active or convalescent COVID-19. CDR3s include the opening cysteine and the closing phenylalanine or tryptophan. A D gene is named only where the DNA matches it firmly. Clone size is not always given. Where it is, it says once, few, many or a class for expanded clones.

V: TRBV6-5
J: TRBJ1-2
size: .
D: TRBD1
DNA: TGTGCCAGCAGCGCCGGGACAGCATATAACTATGGCTACACCTTC
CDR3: CASSAGTAYNYGYTF

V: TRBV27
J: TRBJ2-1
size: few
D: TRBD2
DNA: TGTGCCAGCAGTCCCCGAGGACTAGCGGGGGGGACATCTGGGAATGAGCAGTTCTTC
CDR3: CASSPRGLAGGTSGNEQFF

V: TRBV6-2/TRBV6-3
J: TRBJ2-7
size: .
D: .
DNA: TGTGCCAGCAGTTACCGACCGGGACTCTACGAGCAGTACTTC
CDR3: CASSYRPGLYEQYF

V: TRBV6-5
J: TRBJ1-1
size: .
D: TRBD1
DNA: TGTGCCAGCAGTAACCAGGGGGCCGCTTTCTTT
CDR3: CASSNQGAAFF

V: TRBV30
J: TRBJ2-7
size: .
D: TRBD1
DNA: TGTGCCTGGAGTGAAAACAGGGGGGTATACTTC
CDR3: CAWSENRGVYF

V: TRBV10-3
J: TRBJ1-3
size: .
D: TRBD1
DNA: TGTGCCATGACAGGGGCGGGAGGAAACACCATATATTTT
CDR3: CAMTGAGGNTIYF

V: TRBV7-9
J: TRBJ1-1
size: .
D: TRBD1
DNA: TGTGCCAGCAGCTTCCGGACAGGGCTGAACACTGAAGCTTTCTTT
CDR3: CASSFRTGLNTEAFF

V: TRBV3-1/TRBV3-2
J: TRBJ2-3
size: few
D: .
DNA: TGTGCCAGCAGCCTAAGCGGGAGCACAGATACGCAGTATTTT
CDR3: CASSLSGSTDTQYF

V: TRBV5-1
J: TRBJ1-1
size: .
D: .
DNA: TGCGCCAGCAGCTCAGGGTCGGTGAACACTGAAGCTTTCTTT
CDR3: CASSSGSVNTEAFF

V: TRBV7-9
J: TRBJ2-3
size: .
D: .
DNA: TGTGCCAGCAGCTTAGGGAGAGGTACGCAGTATTTT
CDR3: CASSLGRGTQYF

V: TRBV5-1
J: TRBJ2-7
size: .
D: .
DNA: TGCGCCAGCAGCTTGGGTCCTACCTCCTACGAGCAGTACTTC
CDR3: CASSLGPTSYEQYF

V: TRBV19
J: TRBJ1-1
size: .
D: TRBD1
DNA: TGTGCCAGTAGCTCACAGGGGATGAACACTGAAGCTTTCTTT
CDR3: CASSSQGMNTEAFF

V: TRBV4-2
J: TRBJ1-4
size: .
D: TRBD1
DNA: TGTGCCAGCAGCCAAGTGGACAGGGCAAATGAAAAACTGTTTTTT
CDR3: CASSQVDRANEKLFF

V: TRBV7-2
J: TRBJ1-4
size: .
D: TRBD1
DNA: TGTGCCAGCAGCCCGGACAGGTTTGGGGAAAAACTGTTTTTT
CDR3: CASSPDRFGEKLFF

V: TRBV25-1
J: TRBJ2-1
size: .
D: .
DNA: TGTGCCAGCAGTGGGGGTTTGAGGGTAGGCTCCTACAATGAGCAGTTCTTC
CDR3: CASSGGLRVGSYNEQFF

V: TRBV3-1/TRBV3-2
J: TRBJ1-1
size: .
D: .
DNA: TGTGCCAGCAGCCAAGCGGGGGAAGGGACTGAAGCTTTCTTT
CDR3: CASSQAGEGTEAFF

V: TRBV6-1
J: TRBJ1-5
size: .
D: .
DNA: TGTGCCAGCAGTGAAGTTAGTAGCAATCAGCCCCAGCATTTT
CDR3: CASSEVSSNQPQHF

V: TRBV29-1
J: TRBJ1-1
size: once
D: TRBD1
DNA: TGCAGCGGGATGGACAGGGCCCCTATGAACACTGAAGCTTTCTTT
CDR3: CSGMDRAPMNTEAFF

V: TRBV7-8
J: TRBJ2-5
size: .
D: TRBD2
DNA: TGTGCCAGCAGCCATAGCGGGTTCGAAGAGACCCAGTACTTC
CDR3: CASSHSGFEETQYF

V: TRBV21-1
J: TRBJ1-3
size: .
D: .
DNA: TGTGCCAGCAGCAAAGCAACAGCTGGAAACACCATATATTTT
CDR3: CASSKATAGNTIYF

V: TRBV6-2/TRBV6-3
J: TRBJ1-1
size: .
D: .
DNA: TGTGCCAGCAGTTATAGTGGGGAGAAGTCCAACACTGAAGCTTTCTTT
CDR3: CASSYSGEKSNTEAFF

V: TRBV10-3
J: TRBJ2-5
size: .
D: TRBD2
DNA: TGTGCCATCTCTCCTAGCGGGGGGGCCGGGGAGACCCAGTACTTC
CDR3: CAISPSGGAGETQYF

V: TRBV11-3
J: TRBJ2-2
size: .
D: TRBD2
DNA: TGTGCCAGCAGCTTTGGACTAGCGGGTTCTCCGGGTAGCGGGGAGCTGTTTTTT
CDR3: CASSFGLAGSPGSGELFF

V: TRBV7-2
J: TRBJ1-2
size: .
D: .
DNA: TGTGCCAGCAGCTCACTTGGACCTTCCCAGGAGGATGGCTACACCTTC
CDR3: CASSSLGPSQEDGYTF

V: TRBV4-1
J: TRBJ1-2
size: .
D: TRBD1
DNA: TGCGCCAGCAGCCAAGGTGGGCAGGGGGGTAACTATGGCTACACCTTC
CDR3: CASSQGGQGGNYGYTF

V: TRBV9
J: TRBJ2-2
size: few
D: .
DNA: TGTGCCAGCAGCGTATCAGGGATTAACACCGGGGAGCTGTTTTTT
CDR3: CASSVSGINTGELFF

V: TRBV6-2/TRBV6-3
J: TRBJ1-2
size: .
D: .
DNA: TGTGCCAGCAGTTACCCGGAGAGCGGACACTATGGCTACACCTTC
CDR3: CASSYPESGHYGYTF

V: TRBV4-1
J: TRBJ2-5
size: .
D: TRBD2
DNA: TGCGCCAGCAGCCCGCCCGGGACTAGCGGACGAGAGACCCAGTACTTC
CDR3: CASSPPGTSGRETQYF

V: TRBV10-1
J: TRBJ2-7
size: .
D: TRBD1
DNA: TGCGCCAGCAGTGATCCGGGACAGGGGCTTTACGAGCAGTACTTC
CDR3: CASSDPGQGLYEQYF

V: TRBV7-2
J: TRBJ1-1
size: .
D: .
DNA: TGTGCCAGCAGTTCAAACAGGGACGCTTTCTTT
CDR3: CASSSNRDAFF

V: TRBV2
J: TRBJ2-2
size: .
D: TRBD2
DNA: TGTGCCAGCAGTGAGGCGGGGGCGAACACCGGGGAGCTGTTTTTT
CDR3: CASSEAGANTGELFF

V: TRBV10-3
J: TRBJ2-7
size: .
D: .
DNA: TGTGCCATCAGTTCAGATGTGGAGCAGTACTTC
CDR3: CAISSDVEQYF

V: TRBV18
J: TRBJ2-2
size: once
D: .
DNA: TGTGCCAGCTCACCACCCCAGGGGTGGACCGGGGAGCTGTTTTTT
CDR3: CASSPPQGWTGELFF

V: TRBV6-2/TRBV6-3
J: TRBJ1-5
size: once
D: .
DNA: TGTGCCAGCAGTCCCAGGGGTACCCAATTTGGGGGCTCCAATCAGCCCCAGCATTTT
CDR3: CASSPRGTQFGGSNQPQHF

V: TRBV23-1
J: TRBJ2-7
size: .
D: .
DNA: TGCGCCAGCAGTCGAGCCGGGGAGCAGTACTTC
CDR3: CASSRAGEQYF

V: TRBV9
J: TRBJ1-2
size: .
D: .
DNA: TGTGCCAGCAGCGTATCTACCACCACCGATGGCTACACCTTC
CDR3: CASSVSTTTDGYTF

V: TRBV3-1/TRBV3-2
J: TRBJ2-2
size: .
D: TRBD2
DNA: TGTGCCAGCCCCCAGATACCCTTCGCGGGGGGGCCCTCCTCCTACACCGGGGAGCTGTTTTTT
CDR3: CASPQIPFAGGPSSYTGELFF

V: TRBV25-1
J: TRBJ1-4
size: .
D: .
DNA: TGTGCCAGCAGTGAGGTAGCCTCCGGGGAAAAACTGTTTTTT
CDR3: CASSEVASGEKLFF

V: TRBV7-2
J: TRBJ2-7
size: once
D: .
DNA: TGTGCCAGCAGCTTAGAGCCAGGGAAGTCCTACGAGCAGTACTTC
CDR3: CASSLEPGKSYEQYF

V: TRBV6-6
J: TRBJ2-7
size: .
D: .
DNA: TGTGCCAGCAGCCCCCGGCCCCAGGGGAACGAGCAGTACTTC
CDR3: CASSPRPQGNEQYF

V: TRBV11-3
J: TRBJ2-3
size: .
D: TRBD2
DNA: TGTGCCAGCAGCTTAGGGTCCGGCGGGGGGACCCCAGATACGCAGTATTTT
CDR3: CASSLGSGGGTPDTQYF

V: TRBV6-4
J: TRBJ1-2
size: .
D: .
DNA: TGTGCCAGCAGTCCGGGGGGAGGTAACACTAACTATGGCTACACCTTC
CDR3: CASSPGGGNTNYGYTF

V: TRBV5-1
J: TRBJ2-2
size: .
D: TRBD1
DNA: TGCGCCAGCAGCATCGGACAGGGAGGAACCGGGGAGCTGTTTTTT
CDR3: CASSIGQGGTGELFF

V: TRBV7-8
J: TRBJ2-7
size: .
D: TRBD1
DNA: TGTGCCAGCAGCTTCTCCGGGACAGGAGCCTCCTACGAGCAGTACTTC
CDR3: CASSFSGTGASYEQYF

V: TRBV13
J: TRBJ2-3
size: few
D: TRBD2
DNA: TGTGCCAGCAGCCCCCCTCGCCGACTAGCGACAGATACGCAGTATTTT
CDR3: CASSPPRRLATDTQYF